A single sample is the source of the 18 T cell receptor beta chains below, sequenced in a study of blood T cell repertoires in COVID-19. Method: immunoSEQ multiplex PCR; TCRdb's copy keeps in-frame clones and lacks some. The data hold roughly 210,000 clones, with roughly 84% observed a single time. Sequencing was performed on PBMCs or T cells enriched from blood (not recorded which). These receptors originate from a man in his thirties or forties in a cohort exposed to, infected with or recovered from COVID-19 (not recorded which).

The V gene is TRBV18, the J gene TRBJ2-1; possibly TRBD2 for D (6 bases). Germline V gene data show CDR1 as KGHSH and CDR2 as LQKENI. This CDR3 is built from 16 residues. Trimming cost V 2 bases and J 0 bases, with 11 bases left between them. The CDR3 is CASSPRDLLSYNEQFF. The CDR3 region has the DNA TGTGCCAGCTCACCAAGGGACTTACTCTCCTACAATGAGCAGTTCTTC.

In its sample, this clone was seen once. The V call is TRBV11-2, the J call TRBJ2-5; the D gene is possibly TRBD1 (5 bases). The CDR3 has 17 amino acids. CDR1 SGHAT and CDR2 FQNNGV come from the germline V gene. Trimming shortened V by 0 bases and J by 3 bases, and 17 bases separated the two germline ends. The DNA of the CDR3 is TGTGCCAGCAGCTTAGACCTTTTCGTCCAGGGTGAAGAGACCCAGTACTTC. It codes for CASSLDLFVQGEETQYF.

The chain recombines TRBV5-6 with TRBJ2-6, with 7 bases fitting TRBD1. Looked up from germline, CDR1 is SGHDT and CDR2 is YYEEEE. The CDR3 runs 16 residues. The V segment lost 5 bases and the J segment 2 bases; nucleotides outside the gene matches: 7. Written as DNA, the CDR3 is TGTGCCAGCAGTCCCAGGGGGAACCCTGGGGCCAACGTCCTGACTTTC. Translation gives CASSPRGNPGANVLTF. Filled out from reference TRBV5-6 and TRBJ2-6, the complete variable domain reads DAGVTQSPTHLIKTRGQQVTLRCSPKSGHDTVSWYQQALGQGPQFIFQYYEEEERQRGNFPDRFSGHQFPNYSSELNVNALLLGDSALYLCASSPRGNPGANVLTFGAGSRLTVL.

This clone was seen only a few times. The chain employs TRBV7-6 and TRBJ2-7; TRBD2 is a possible D gene (5 bases). V was cut by 2 bases and J by 2 bases, with 10 bases left in between. Germline assignment: CDR1 SGHVS and CDR2 FNYEAQ. The CDR3 runs 14 residues. The CDR3 loop reads CASSLRGYPYEQYF. The CDR3 DNA is TGTGCCAGCAGCTTACGAGGGTACCCCTACGAGCAGTACTTC.

The chain joins TRBV29-1 to TRBJ1-2; D may be TRBD1 (6 bases). The CDR3 runs 13 residues. The V gene's germline CDR1 is SQVTM and CDR2 ANQGSEA. V lost 4 bases and J lost 4, with 13 bases in between. The CDR3: CSVGSGGVYGYTF. For the CDR3, the DNA is TGCAGCGTTGGGTCGGGGGGCGTCTATGGCTACACCTTC.

This clone rates as medium-sized (0.01 to 0.1%). In nucleotides, the CDR3 is TGTGCCAGCAGCTTACCCACCAGGGACGAGCAGTACTTC. Protein: CASSLPTRDEQYF. This chain uses TRBV7-8 with TRBJ2-7; perhaps TRBD1 as D (5 bases). V was shortened by 2 bases and J by 5 bases, with 10 bases between the two germline ends. The CDR3 consists of 13 residues. The germline gives CDR1 SGHVS, CDR2 FQNEAQ.

The chain employs TRBV27 and TRBJ2-5; D is perhaps TRBD1 (6 bases). CDR3 length equals 15 residues. The V end lost 5 bases, the J end lost 0 bases, and 13 bases lay between the germline ends. The germline V gene has CDR1 MNHEY and CDR2 SMNVEV (reference sequence). CDR3: CASSIGTRYQETQYF. CDR3 DNA: TGTGCCAGCAGTATCGGGACAAGATACCAAGAGACCCAGTACTTC.

The genes are TRBV7-9 and TRBJ1-5; unclear D gene. Trimming left V 0 bases short and J 1 base short, with 7 bases between. This CDR3 comprises 15 residues. Germline values: CDR1 SEHNR, CDR2 FQNEAQ (reference sequence). The CDR3 DNA is TGTGCCAGCAGCTTAGCGACGGGGAGCAATCAGCCCCAGCATTTT. It codes for CASSLATGSNQPQHF.

The sample holds one count of this clone. J is TRBJ2-3 and V is TRBV4-1, with TRBD2 matching 16 bases. The length of the CDR3 is 17 residues. CDR1 is MGHRA and CDR2 is YSYEKL in the germline V gene. Trimming cost V 0 bases and J 8 bases; bases outside gene matches: 5. CDR3 protein: CASSQDQGLAGGGTQYF. The DNA of the CDR3 is TGCGCCAGCAGCCAAGACCAGGGACTAGCGGGAGGGGGTACGCAGTATTTT.

The chain links TRBV7-3 to TRBJ2-1; 10 bases agree with TRBD1. The CDR3 spans 15 residues. Germline CDR1 is SGHTA and CDR2 is FQGTGA. Trimming removed 5 bases from V and 8 bases from J; junction bases left unmatched: 9. Here the CDR3 DNA reads TGTGCCAGCAGCCAAACCGGGACAGGGGTCTATGAGCAGTTCTTC. It specifies CASSQTGTGVYEQFF.

The chain has TRBV5-1 and TRBJ2-6; 10 bases map to TRBD1. Germline CDR1 SGHRS, CDR2 YFSETQ. V gave up 5 bases and J gave up 12 bases; unmatched junction bases: 5. The length of the CDR3 is 13 residues. The CDR3 loop is CASSSGTGAVLTF. The CDR3 nucleotides are TGCGCCAGCAGTTCCGGGACAGGGGCCGTCCTGACTTTC.

The gene calls are TRBV15 and TRBJ1-6, with a tentative D call TRBD1 (5 bases). CDR1 LNHNV and CDR2 YYDKDF come from the germline V gene (reference sequence). Trimming pared 0 bases from V and 10 bases from J, leaving 13 bases between. The CDR3 spans 15 residues. In DNA form, the CDR3 reads TGTGCCACCAGCAGAGATTTGGAGGGGCACTCACCCCTCCACTTT. Translating gives CATSRDLEGHSPLHF.

The rearrangement joins TRBV6-1 to TRBJ1-3, with no clear D. CDR1 and CDR2 (germline): MNHNS, SASEGT. V lost 1 base, J lost 10 bases, and 8 bases lay in between. This CDR3 has 12 residues. CDR3 amino acids: CASSEVSRTIYF. The DNA for the CDR3 is TGTGCCAGCAGTGAAGTCTCCCGTACCATATATTTT.

In its sample, this clone was seen once. V gene TRBV4-1 combines with J gene TRBJ2-7; TRBD1 aligns across 7 bases. The J segment lost 7 bases and the V segment lost 1 base, leaving 7 bases of the junction unmatched. Germline V CDR1 and CDR2: MGHRA, YSYEKL. The CDR3 consists of 14 residues. Here the CDR3 DNA reads TGCGCCAGCAGCCAAGGACAGGGCTTGGAAGAGCAGTACTTC. Protein product: CASSQGQGLEEQYF.

The chain links TRBV27 to TRBJ1-2; TRBD1 might be the D (6 bases). This CDR3 is 17 amino acids long. CDR1 is MNHEY, CDR2 SMNVEV, per germline (reference sequence). Trimming stripped 6 bases from V and 4 bases from J, with 24 bases between. CDR3 DNA: TGTGCCAGCAGCCCGGTAGGGGGAGAAGGTAATTTCTATGGCTACACCTTC. This sequence encodes CASSPVGGEGNFYGYTF.

This CDR3 reads CASSYTGSNTGELFF. CDR3 in DNA: TGTGCCAGCAGCTATACAGGGTCGAACACCGGGGAGCTGTTTTTT. The chain combines TRBV7-3 with TRBJ2-2; a weak D match, TRBD1 (6 bases). CDR1 and CDR2 from the germline V gene are SGHTA and FQGTGA. V gave up 4 bases and J gave up 0 bases, with 9 bases separating them. This CDR3 comprises 15 residues.

CDR3 sequence (DNA): TGTGCCAGCTCCCCCGGCCTAGCGTCTGACGAGCAGTACTTC. This translates into CASSPGLASDEQYF. This sequence joins TRBV7-9 and TRBJ2-7, with D tentatively TRBD2 (6 bases). CDR1 SEHNR and CDR2 FQNEAQ come from the germline V gene (reference sequence). The CDR3 covers 14 residues. V was clipped by 8 bases and J by 5 bases, with 19 bases between them.

The rearrangement joins TRBV5-1 to TRBJ1-4; D is undetermined. Germline CDR1 reads SGHRS; CDR2 reads YFSETQ. The CDR3 has 16 amino acids. V was pared by 3 bases and J by 8 bases, with 20 bases between. The CDR3 DNA reads TGCGCCAGCAGCTCCAACCCGACCGGAGGTAGGGAAAAACTGTTTTTT. Its translation: CASSSNPTGGREKLFF.